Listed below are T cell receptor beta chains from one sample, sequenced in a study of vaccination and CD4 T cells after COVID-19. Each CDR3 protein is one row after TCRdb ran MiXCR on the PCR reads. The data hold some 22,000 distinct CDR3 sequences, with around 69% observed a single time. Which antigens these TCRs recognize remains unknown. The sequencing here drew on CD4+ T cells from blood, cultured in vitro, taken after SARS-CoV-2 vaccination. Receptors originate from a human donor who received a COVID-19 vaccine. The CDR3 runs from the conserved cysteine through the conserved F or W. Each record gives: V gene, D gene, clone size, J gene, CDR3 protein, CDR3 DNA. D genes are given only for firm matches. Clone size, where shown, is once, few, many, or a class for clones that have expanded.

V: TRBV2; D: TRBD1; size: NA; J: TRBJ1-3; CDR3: CASAFIQGARGNTIYF; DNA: TGTGCCAGCGCATTCATACAGGGGGCGCGTGGAAACACCATATATTTT
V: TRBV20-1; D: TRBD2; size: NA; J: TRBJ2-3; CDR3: CSASLTSGSTDTQYF; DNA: TGCAGTGCTAGCCTGACTAGCGGGAGTACAGATACGCAGTATTTT
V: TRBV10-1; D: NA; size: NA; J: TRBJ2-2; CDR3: CASSGDGELFF; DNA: TGCGCCAGCAGTGGGGACGGGGAGCTGTTTTTT
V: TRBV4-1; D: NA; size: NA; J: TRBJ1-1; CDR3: CASSRAETRVGNTEAFF; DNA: TGCGCCAGCAGCCGAGCAGAAACCAGGGTGGGGAACACTGAAGCTTTCTTT
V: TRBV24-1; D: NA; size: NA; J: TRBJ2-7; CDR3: CATSDLRGEQYF; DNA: TGTGCCACCAGTGATTTAAGGGGCGAGCAGTACTTC
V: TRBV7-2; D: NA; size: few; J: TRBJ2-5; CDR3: CASSLAGYRASRETQYF; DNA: TGTGCCAGCAGCTTAGCGGGATACAGGGCTAGTAGAGAGACCCAGTACTTC
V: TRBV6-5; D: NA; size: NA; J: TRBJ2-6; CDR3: CASSYGAGRGDSGANVLTF; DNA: TGTGCCAGCAGTTACGGAGCAGGGAGGGGGGACTCTGGGGCCAACGTCCTGACTTTC
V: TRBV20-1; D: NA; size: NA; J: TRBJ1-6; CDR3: CSAQERGNSPLHF; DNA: TGCAGTGCTCAAGAGAGGGGGAATTCACCCCTCCACTTT
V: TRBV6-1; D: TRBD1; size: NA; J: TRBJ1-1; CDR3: CASSRTGDDAFF; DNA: TGTGCCAGCAGTAGGACAGGGGATGACGCTTTCTTT
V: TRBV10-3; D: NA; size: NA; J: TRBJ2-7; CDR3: CAISESIAGGYEQYF; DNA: TGTGCCATCAGTGAGTCCATAGCCGGGGGTTACGAGCAGTACTTC
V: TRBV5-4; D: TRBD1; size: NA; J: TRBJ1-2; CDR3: CASSLGQGGGPGYTF; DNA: TGTGCCAGCAGCTTGGGCCAGGGGGGGGGGCCGGGCTACACCTTC
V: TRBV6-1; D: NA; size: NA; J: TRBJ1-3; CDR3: CAVSRPTGSGNTIYF; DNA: TGTGCCGTCTCGCGGCCGACCGGCTCTGGAAACACCATATATTTT
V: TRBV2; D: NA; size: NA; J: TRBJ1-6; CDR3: CASSGGLWNSPLHF; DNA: TGTGCCAGCAGTGGGGGGCTATGGAATTCACCCCTCCACTTT
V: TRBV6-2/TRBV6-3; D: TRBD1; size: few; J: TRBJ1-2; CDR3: CASSYSGQGANGYTF; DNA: TGTGCCAGCAGTTACTCGGGACAGGGGGCGAATGGCTACACCTTC
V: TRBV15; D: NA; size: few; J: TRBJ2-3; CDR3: CATSRDNGDTQYF; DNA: TGTGCCACCAGCAGAGATAATGGAGATACGCAGTATTTT
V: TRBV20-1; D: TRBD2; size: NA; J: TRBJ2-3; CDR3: CSAKRGGRTDTQYF; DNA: TGCAGTGCCAAACGGGGGGGCCGTACAGATACGCAGTATTTT
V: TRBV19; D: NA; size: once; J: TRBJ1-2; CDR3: CASSIPRSDYGYTF; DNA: TGTGCCAGTAGTATCCCCAGGTCTGACTATGGCTACACCTTC
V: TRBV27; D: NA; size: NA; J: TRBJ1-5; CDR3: CASSFRQNSNQPQHF; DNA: TGTGCCAGCAGTTTCAGACAGAATAGCAATCAGCCCCAGCATTTT
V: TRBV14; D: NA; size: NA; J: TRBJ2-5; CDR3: CASSQDLVETQYF; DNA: TGTGCCAGCAGCCAAGATCTAGTGGAGACCCAGTACTTC
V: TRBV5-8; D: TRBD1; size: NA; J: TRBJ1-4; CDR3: CASSPGQAPNEKLFF; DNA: TGTGCCAGCAGCCCTGGACAGGCCCCTAATGAAAAACTGTTTTTT
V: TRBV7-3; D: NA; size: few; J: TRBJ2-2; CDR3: CASSLIVPPGPNTGELFF; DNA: TGTGCCAGCAGCTTAATAGTACCACCGGGACCGAACACCGGGGAGCTGTTTTTT
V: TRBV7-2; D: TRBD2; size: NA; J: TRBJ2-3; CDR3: CASSLASRGGTDTQYF; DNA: TGTGCCAGCAGCTTAGCGTCGCGGGGGGGCACAGATACGCAGTATTTT
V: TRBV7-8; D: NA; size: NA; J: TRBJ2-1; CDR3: CASSLRVTYNEQFF; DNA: TGTGCCAGCAGCTTACGGGTAACCTACAATGAGCAGTTCTTC
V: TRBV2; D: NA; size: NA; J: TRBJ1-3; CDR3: CASSTGGLSGNTIYF; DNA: TGTGCCAGCAGTACCGGAGGACTCTCTGGAAACACCATATATTTT
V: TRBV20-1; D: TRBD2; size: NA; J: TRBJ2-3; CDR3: CSAATSADTQYF; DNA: TGCAGTGCGGCGACTAGCGCAGATACGCAGTATTTT
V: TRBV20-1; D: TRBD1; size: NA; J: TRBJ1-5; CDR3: CSATGQGFNQPQHF; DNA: TGCAGTGCAACAGGACAGGGCTTCAATCAGCCCCAGCATTTT
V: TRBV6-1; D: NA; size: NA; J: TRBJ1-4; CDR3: CATATVNEKLFF; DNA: TGTGCCACCGCGACTGTTAATGAAAAACTGTTTTTT
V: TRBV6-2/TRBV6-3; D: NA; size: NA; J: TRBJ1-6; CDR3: CATGGPLHF; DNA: TGTGCCACCGGAGGGCCCCTCCACTTT
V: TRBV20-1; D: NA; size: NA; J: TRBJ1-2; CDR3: CSAIPQTGTRYGYTF; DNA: TGCAGTGCTATCCCACAAACAGGGACTAGATATGGCTACACCTTC
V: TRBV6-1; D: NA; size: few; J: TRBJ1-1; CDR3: CASRSFGMNTEAFF; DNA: TGTGCCAGCAGGTCTTTTGGCATGAACACTGAAGCTTTCTTT
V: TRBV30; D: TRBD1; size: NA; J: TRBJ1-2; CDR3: CAFSEDRGYGYTF; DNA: TGTGCCTTCTCCGAGGACAGGGGATATGGCTACACCTTC
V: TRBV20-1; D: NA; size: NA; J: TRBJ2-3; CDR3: CSASPPLSGGRTDTQYF; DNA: TGCAGTGCTAGCCCACCCCTTTCGGGGGGCCGCACAGATACGCAGTATTTT
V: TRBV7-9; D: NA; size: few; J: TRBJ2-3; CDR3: CASSPRQPQGTDTQYF; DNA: TGTGCCAGCAGCCCTCGACAGCCCCAGGGAACAGATACGCAGTATTTT
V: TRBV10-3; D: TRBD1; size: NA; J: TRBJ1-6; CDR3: CAISEGQGYSPLHF; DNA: TGTGCCATCAGTGAGGGACAGGGGTATTCACCCCTCCACTTT
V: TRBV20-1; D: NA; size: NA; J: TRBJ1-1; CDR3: CSASSMQELNTEAFF; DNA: TGCAGTGCTAGTTCGATGCAGGAATTGAACACTGAAGCTTTCTTT
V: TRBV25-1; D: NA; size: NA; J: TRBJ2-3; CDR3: CASSDYRDPTDTQYF; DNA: TGTGCCAGCAGTGACTACCGGGACCCCACAGATACGCAGTATTTT
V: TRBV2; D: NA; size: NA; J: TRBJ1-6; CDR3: CASREQGTNSPLHF; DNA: TGTGCCAGCAGGGAACAGGGTACTAATTCACCCCTCCACTTT